This T cell receptor beta chain comes out of a study of blood T cells in healthy people across ages. Primers used in a second PCR of roughly 7 to 11 cycles were a sample-barcoded 5' primer and a J-beta primer mix. TCRdb itself ran the 5' RACE reads through MiXCR, one entry per CDR3 protein. The sample includes about 1.1 million distinct CDR3 sequences, under 40% of them seen just once. The CDR3 sequence is 15 residues long. Trimming cost V 7 bases and J 2 bases; bases outside gene matches: 6. Isolated per sample were at least 7 million PBMCs. Input material: blood. This clonotype was sampled from a man aged 18 to 30 in good health. This chain joins TRBV12-3 or TRBV12-4 and TRBJ2-3, with 10 positions matching TRBD2. CDR3 DNA sequence: TGTGCCAGCACCAATAGCGGGGGGTTCACAGATACGCAGTATTTT. Translating gives CASTNSGGFTDTQYF.